A single sample is the source of the 32 T cell receptor beta chains below, sequenced in a study of blood T cell repertoires in COVID-19. The repertoire was sequenced with immunoSEQ multiplex PCR; TCRdb's copy has only in-frame clones and lacks some. The profile shows over 200,000 clones, about 90% of them singletons. Sequencing input: peripheral blood. The receptor source for this set is a man aged 30 to 39 with COVID-19, enrolled during active disease.

This chain joins TRBV5-1 and TRBJ1-3; D gene ambiguous. The V gene's germline CDR1 is SGHRS and CDR2 YFSETQ. This CDR3 contains 16 residues. Trimming left V 4 bases short and J 0 bases short, with 14 bases between. This CDR3 reads CASSPFSDPSGNTIYF. The CDR3 bases are TGCGCCAGCAGCCCCTTCTCAGATCCCTCTGGAAACACCATATATTTT.

The rearrangement links TRBV2 to TRBJ2-7; D is possibly TRBD1 (6 bases). Germline V CDR1 and CDR2: SNHLY, FYNNEI. This CDR3 is 12 amino acids long. V was pared by 5 bases and J by 2 bases, with 7 bases between. CDR3 nucleotide sequence: TGTGCCAGCAGTTGGGACACCTACGAGCAGTACTTC. Residues: CASSWDTYEQYF.

The rearrangement uses TRBV6-2 or TRBV6-3 and TRBJ2-1; 10 nucleotides agree with TRBD2. CDR1 MNHEY and CDR2 SVGEGT come from the germline V gene. After removal of 2 bases from V and 5 bases from J, the junction contained 18 bases not matched to a gene. The length of the CDR3 is 20 residues. The CDR3 nucleotides read TGTGCCAGCAGTTACGTGGAGCGGGGGGGCCCTACCCCAGAGGACAATGAGCAGTTCTTC. Protein sequence: CASSYVERGGPTPEDNEQFF.

The V call is TRBV4-3, the J call TRBJ2-1; D is unclear. The CDR3 contains 17 residues. Per the germline V gene, CDR1 is LGHNA and CDR2 is YSLEER. V lost 4 bases, J lost 0 bases, and 16 bases lay in between. In DNA, the CDR3 is TGCGCCAGCAGCCGTTCAACACGCGGTTCCTCCTACAATGAGCAGTTCTTC. Translating it yields CASSRSTRGSSYNEQFF.

V gene TRBV28 combines with J gene TRBJ2-1, with 10 bases identical to TRBD2. The CDR3 runs to 16 residues. Germline-derived CDR1 and CDR2 are MDHEN and SYDVKM. V trimming: 5 bases; J trimming: 4 bases; junction bases outside the gene matches: 8. This chain's CDR3 is CASSLGLAVVYNEQFF. The DNA for the CDR3 is TGTGCCAGCAGTCTCGGACTAGCGGTAGTTTACAATGAGCAGTTCTTC.

V and J are TRBV7-2 and TRBJ2-7; D is undetermined. With 5 bases removed from V and 6 bases from J, the gap between germline ends came to 8 bases. The CDR3 consists of 11 residues. Germline V gene lookup returns CDR1 SGHTA and CDR2 FQGNSA. The CDR3 spells CASSQTSEQYF. The CDR3 coding sequence is TGTGCCAGCAGCCAAACATCCGAGCAGTACTTC.

The J gene is TRBJ1-2, the V gene TRBV7-9; D is unclear. V was shortened by 5 bases and J by 7 bases, with 23 bases between the two germline ends. The CDR3 has 16 amino acids. Germline V gene sequence: CDR1 SEHNR, CDR2 FQNEAQ (reference sequence). CDR3 bases: TGTGCCAGCAGCCCCCTCCCGAGTGAGGGCTTGGTTGGCTACACCTTC. Residues: CASSPLPSEGLVGYTF.

The rearrangement joins TRBV5-4 to TRBJ1-1; 9 positions agree with TRBD1. This CDR3 has 14 residues. The germline V gene has CDR1 SGHNT and CDR2 YYREEE (reference sequence). Losses at the gene ends were 3 bases for V and 3 bases for J; bases not matched to a gene: 3. The CDR3 protein is CASSSRQGDTEAFF. The CDR3 nucleotides read TGTGCCAGCAGCTCTCGACAGGGGGACACTGAAGCTTTCTTT.

The table lists this clone with a count of one. The V and J genes are TRBV2 and TRBJ2-7; unclear D gene. V was shortened by 5 bases and J by 0 bases, with 20 bases between the two germline ends. The CDR3 length is 17 residues. Germline V CDR1 and CDR2: SNHLY, FYNNEI. The CDR3 spells CASSRIRAEWFSYEQYF. CDR3 sequence (DNA): TGTGCCAGCAGTAGGATCCGCGCGGAGTGGTTCTCCTACGAGCAGTACTTC.

The chain couples TRBV15 to TRBJ1-2; D may be TRBD1 (6 bases). Trimming took 8 bases from V and 0 from J, leaving 16 bases between them. The CDR3 loop spans 15 amino acids. Germline CDR1 is LNHNV and CDR2 is YYDKDF (reference sequence). The DNA of the CDR3 is TGTGCCACCGCCCCGGGGGGGCAGGCTAACTATGGCTACACCTTC. It yields the protein CATAPGGQANYGYTF.

The rearrangement joins TRBV7-5 to TRBJ1-1; the table assigns TRBD1, which was not confirmed against the DNA. TRBV7-5 is shown as a pseudogene. The CDR3 totals 16 residues. CDR3: CARSSNSVDMNTEAFF. For the CDR3, the DNA is TGTGCCAGAAGCTCGAACAGTGTAGACATGAACACTGAAGCTTTCTTT.

Written as DNA, the CDR3 is TGTGCCAGCAGCCAAGATTTTGGCGGATTCTCCTACGAGCAGTACTTC. Its translation is CASSQDFGGFSYEQYF. This chain links TRBV4-2 with TRBJ2-7; no clear D gene. V lost 0 bases to trimming and J lost 0 bases, with 12 bases between them. Germline V gene data show CDR1 as LGHNA and CDR2 as YNFKEQ. CDR3 size: 16 residues.

This chain joins TRBV6-2 or TRBV6-3 and TRBJ2-3; 9 bases line up with TRBD2. This CDR3 region has 18 residues. With V trimmed by 0 bases and J by 1 base, 8 bases remained unmatched. CDR1 MNHEY and CDR2 SVGEGT come from the germline V gene. The CDR3 DNA reads TGTGCCAGCAGTTACTCAGTCCCAGCGGGGGGTCGCACAGATACGCAGTATTTT. Protein sequence: CASSYSVPAGGRTDTQYF.

This chain uses TRBV4-3 with TRBJ2-2, with D possibly TRBD2 on 6 matching bases. CDR3 length equals 14 residues. The germline V gene encodes CDR1 LGHNA and CDR2 YSLEER. The germline V and J ends were trimmed by 6 bases and 8 bases, with 16 bases remaining between them. CDR3: CASSPGSDFGELFF. CDR3 nucleotide sequence: TGCGCCAGCAGTCCCGGGAGCGATTTTGGGGAGCTGTTTTTT.

The chain carries TRBV10-2 and TRBJ1-2, with D maybe TRBD1 (6 bases). CDR3 size: 11 residues. The V gene lost 6 bases and the J gene lost 4 bases, with 6 bases spanning the gap. CDR1 is WSHSY and CDR2 is SAAADI in the germline V gene. The CDR3 reads CASRDSYGYTF. The DNA of the CDR3 is TGCGCCAGCAGGGACAGCTATGGCTACACCTTC.

The chain is built from TRBV11-3 and TRBJ2-7; 11 bases are a match to TRBD1. CDR3 size: 15 residues. The germline V gene encodes CDR1 SGHNT and CDR2 YENEEA. The ends lost 5 bases at V and 2 bases at J; junction bases unmatched: 5. CDR3 DNA sequence: TGTGCCAGCAGCCCCGGGACAGGGGGTGCCTACGAGCAGTACTTC. As protein: CASSPGTGGAYEQYF.

The chain employs TRBV28 and TRBJ1-1; TRBD1 matches 7 bases. Losses at the gene ends were 2 bases for V and 0 bases for J; bases not matched to a gene: 15. Germline V gene data show CDR1 as MDHEN and CDR2 as SYDVKM. The CDR3 is 19 residues long. Here the CDR3 DNA reads TGTGCCAGCAGTTTAAGTTTCGGACAGGAACGGTCCGTGAACACTGAAGCTTTCTTT. It codes for CASSLSFGQERSVNTEAFF.

V is TRBV4-2 and J is TRBJ2-2; D not resolved. V was shortened by 0 bases and J by 5 bases, with 7 bases between the two germline ends. The CDR3 sequence is 14 residues long. Germline V gene data show CDR1 as LGHNA and CDR2 as YNFKEQ. CDR3 amino acids: CASSQDPRTGELFF. CDR3 DNA sequence: TGTGCCAGCAGCCAAGATCCTAGGACCGGGGAGCTGTTTTTT.

The V gene is TRBV7-2, the J gene TRBJ2-7; D remains unclear. V shed 5 bases and J shed 6 bases, with 11 bases lying between them. CDR3 length: 12 residues. The germline CDR1 and CDR2 sequences are SGHTA and FQGNSA. CDR3 nucleotides: TGTGCCAGCAGCCCAAGCCCCTTCGAGCAGTACTTC. It is translated as CASSPSPFEQYF.

This chain joins TRBV19 and TRBJ1-5; 8 bases match TRBD1. The trim removed 2 bases at V and 4 bases at J, leaving 4 bases unmatched. Germline V gene data show CDR1 as LNHDA and CDR2 as SQIVND (reference sequence). The CDR3 runs 15 residues. CDR3 protein: CASSIRQGMNQPQHF. CDR3 DNA sequence: TGTGCCAGTAGTATAAGACAGGGGATGAATCAGCCCCAGCATTTT.

This sequence joins TRBV28 and TRBJ2-7; D remains unclear. There are 14 residues in the CDR3. Germline assignment: CDR1 MDHEN and CDR2 SYDVKM. V was shortened by 2 bases and J by 4 bases, with 12 bases between the two germline ends. CDR3: CASSLVKSRYEQYF. As DNA, the CDR3 is TGTGCCAGCAGTTTAGTGAAATCGCGGTACGAGCAGTACTTC.

V is TRBV7-3 and J is TRBJ2-1, with 7 bases that match TRBD1. The germline V gene encodes CDR1 SGHTA and CDR2 FQGTGA. J was trimmed by 9 bases and V by 4 bases; bases with no gene match: 3. CDR3 length equals 12 residues. The CDR3 coding sequence is TGTGCCAGCAGCTCACAGGGGACTGAGCAGTTCTTC. Its translation: CASSSQGTEQFF.

The chain uses TRBV19 and TRBJ2-1; 7 bases agree with TRBD2. Per the germline V gene, CDR1 is LNHDA and CDR2 is SQIVND (reference sequence). CDR3 length equals 16 residues. With 4 bases clipped from V and 2 bases from J, the junction kept 8 bases outside the gene matches. The CDR3 here is CASSTPGGYPYNEQFF. The CDR3 nucleotides are TGTGCCAGTAGTACCCCGGGGGGATACCCCTACAATGAGCAGTTCTTC.

The chain joins TRBV19 to TRBJ2-7; 9 positions agree with TRBD1. Trimming removed 1 base from V and 4 bases from J; junction bases left unmatched: 8. The germline gives CDR1 LNHDA, CDR2 SQIVND (reference sequence). This CDR3 comprises 16 residues. The CDR3 nucleotides are TGTGCCAGTAGTATAGTATTGGGGACAGGGCCGTACGAGCAGTACTTC. Protein sequence: CASSIVLGTGPYEQYF.

The chain recombines TRBV21-1 with TRBJ1-5; TRBD1, as called in the table, went unchecked against the DNA. TRBV21-1 is a pseudogene. This CDR3 is built from 14 residues. The CDR3 sequence is CASERQGLIQPQHF. The CDR3 nucleotides read TGTGCCAGCGAGAGACAGGGTCTTATTCAGCCCCAGCATTTT.

This chain uses TRBV6-2 or TRBV6-3 with TRBJ2-7; 10 bases line up with TRBD1. The CDR3 spans 13 residues. Germline CDR1 and CDR2: MNHEY and SVGEGT. With 5 bases clipped from V and 8 bases from J, the junction kept 6 bases outside the gene matches. CDR3 in DNA: TGTGCCAGCAGTCCCCGGACAGGGGGTAAGCAGTACTTC. This codes for CASSPRTGGKQYF.

The chain carries TRBV11-3 and TRBJ2-1; TRBD1 aligns across 8 bases. The V segment lost 5 bases and the J segment 6 bases; nucleotides outside the gene matches: 6. Looked up from germline, CDR1 is SGHNT and CDR2 is YENEEA. There are 14 residues in the CDR3. The CDR3 reads CASSRDRKSNEQFF. CDR3 in DNA: TGTGCCAGCAGCCGGGACAGGAAGTCCAATGAGCAGTTCTTC.

This clone occurred once. For the CDR3, the DNA is TGTGCCAGCAGTCCCCTTACTGGCTATGGCTACACCTTC. Translation gives CASSPLTGYGYTF. The chain combines TRBV28 with TRBJ1-2; D call uncertain. Germline V CDR1 and CDR2: MDHEN, SYDVKM. V was pared by 5 bases and J by 4 bases, with 11 bases between. This CDR3 has 13 residues.

The gene calls are TRBV6-5 and TRBJ2-4; D may be TRBD1 (6 bases). Germline V lookup: CDR1 MNHEY, CDR2 SVGAGI. The length of the CDR3 is 14 residues. V was pared by 7 bases and J by 3 bases, with 13 bases between. This CDR3 reads CASMPGDVKNIQYF. For the CDR3, the DNA is TGTGCCAGCATGCCAGGGGATGTCAAAAACATTCAGTACTTC.

There are a few counts of this clone. The J gene is TRBJ2-1, the V gene TRBV20-1, with a weak D call TRBD2 (6 bases). CDR1 and CDR2 (germline): DFQATT, SNEGSKA (reference sequence). V dropped 3 bases and J dropped 0 bases, with 15 bases sitting between them. The CDR3 runs to 16 residues. Here the CDR3 reads CSASSPLANSYNEQFF. The CDR3, as DNA: TGCAGTGCTAGTAGTCCTCTAGCGAACTCCTACAATGAGCAGTTCTTC.

The DNA of the CDR3 is TGTGCCAGCGTCCTGGCGGGGGGCCCCTACAATGAGCAGTTCTTC. It is translated as CASVLAGGPYNEQFF. This rearrangement joins TRBV11-1 to TRBJ2-1; TRBD2 aligns across 8 bases. Germline V CDR1 and CDR2: SGHAT, FQDESV (reference sequence). The CDR3 spans 15 residues. V lost 8 bases and J lost 2; bases outside the gene matches: 8.

The CDR3 DNA is TGTGCCAGCTCACCATGGCACGATTATAGCAATCAGCCCCAGCATTTT. It encodes CASSPWHDYSNQPQHF. The chain carries TRBV18 and TRBJ1-5; unclear D gene. The V end was cut by 2 bases, the J end by 0 bases, with 11 bases between. Looked up from germline, CDR1 is KGHSH and CDR2 is LQKENI. This CDR3 is built from 16 residues.